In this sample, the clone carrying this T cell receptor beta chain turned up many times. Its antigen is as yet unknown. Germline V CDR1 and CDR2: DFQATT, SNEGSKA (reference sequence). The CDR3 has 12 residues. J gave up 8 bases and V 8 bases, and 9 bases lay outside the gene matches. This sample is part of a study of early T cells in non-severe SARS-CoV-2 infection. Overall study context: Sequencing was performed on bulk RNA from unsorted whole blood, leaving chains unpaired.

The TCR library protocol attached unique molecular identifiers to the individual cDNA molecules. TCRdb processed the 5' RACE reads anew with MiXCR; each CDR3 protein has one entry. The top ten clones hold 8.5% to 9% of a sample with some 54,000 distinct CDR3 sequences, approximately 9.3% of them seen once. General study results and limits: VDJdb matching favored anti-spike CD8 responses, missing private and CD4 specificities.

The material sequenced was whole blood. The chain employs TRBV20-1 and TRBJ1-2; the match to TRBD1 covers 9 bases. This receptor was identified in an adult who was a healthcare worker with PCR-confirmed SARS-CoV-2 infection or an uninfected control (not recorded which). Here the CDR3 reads CSPENRGRGYTF. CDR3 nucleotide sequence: TGCAGTCCAGAAAACAGGGGGCGCGGCTACACCTTC.